This T cell receptor (beta chain) was sequenced in a study of cytomegalovirus exposure and HLA in healthy donors (dated by TCRdb to 2017 to 2019). About the study as a whole: According to an earlier analysis of 587 of the donors, about 190 million T cells yielded over 90 million unique TCR beta sequences and about 300 Gb of sequence data. The genetic ancestry cluster associated with self-reported Caucasian donors included 65% to 90% of the roughly 410 genotyped donors. A later analysis re-analyzed previously published TCR beta repertoires from roughly 600 donors and added high-resolution HLA genotyping to study TCR occurrence patterns. Every repertoire in the discovery cohort had been generated on one and the same sequencing platform. About 320 gigabases of sequencing data and approximately 85 million unique TCR sequences were included in an early release covering about 700 HLA-typed donors. Class I and class II HLA loci were covered by the typing at four-digit resolution. Using immunosequencing, the study profiled T cell repertoires from around 670 subjects and related those repertoires to cytomegalovirus serostatus. To predict cytomegalovirus infection status, the study brought together high-throughput TCR immunosequencing, statistical association of individual TCRs with disease status, and machine learning. A separate validation cohort of approximately 130 different subjects was used in addition to the approximately 670-subject first cohort. A handful of DR-DQ haplotypes were handled as single units for association and clustering because linkage in the cohort was strong. An earlier analysis of fewer than 750 of the donors used high-throughput TCR beta sequencing to judge whether each TCR beta V gene segment behaved as functional or pseudogenic. In a later genetic analysis, genome-wide SNP genotypes for about 65% of the 666 donors were used, and that subset was treated as a discovery cohort. Donor age, sex, ethnicity and CMV serostatus were collected together with the repertoire data. Rather than using new phenotypic data, the later analysis identified candidate immune exposures from TCR beta sequences and from how often those sequences occurred across donors. The number of typed donors differed by locus: about 620-640 for A, B, C, DRB1 and DQB1; some 500 for DQA1; around 580 for DPA1; and about 450 for DPB1. The study aimed to test whether signatures of past pathogen exposure could be identified by cataloging public T cell receptors. Among some 400 genotyped donors of the cohort, an average of roughly 230,000 unique TCR beta nucleotide sequences was sequenced per donor, of which roughly 17% were non-productive. Results the study describes overall, beyond this receptor: In the study, some 160 TCR beta chains were listed as associated with cytomegalovirus. It was suggested by the authors that the approach could potentially be generalized to other disease states and immunological phenotypes. According to a later genetic analysis, donors in an Asian-associated ancestry cluster had fewer N-insertions in productive TCRs than the roughly 670-donor mean. The cohort was sequenced for TCR beta chains only, and without alpha or paired-chain data the features that could be detected were limited. According to a later analysis, TCR association rates differed among HLA loci, with DRB1 alleles showing the most associated TCRs and HLA-C alleles showing the fewest. Sequencing depth was assumed to be roughly uniform across donors in the presence/absence analyses, though that assumption may not hold. Specific HLA alleles were associated with roughly 16,000 TCR beta sequences at a false discovery rate of 0.05 in a later analysis. In both the original and validation cohorts, the classifier was reported to diagnose cytomegalovirus status with high specificity and sensitivity. When HLA alleles, especially DR and DQ, strongly co-occurred, attributing TCR associations to individual alleles was difficult. A later analysis reported that several top co-occurrence clusters appeared linked to parvovirus B19, influenza, CMV and Epstein-Barr virus. In a later analysis, HLA-associated TCR beta chains were found to be more clonally expanded and to have lower generation probabilities than equally common non-associated chains. A further reported finding was that TCR beta sequences accurately predicted the HLA-A and HLA-B alleles for most subjects in the first cohort. A cluster of highly shared sequence variants was judged likely to represent a technical artifact of the sequencing pipeline. In a later analysis, most CMV-associated TCR beta chains were found to appear HLA-restricted, with HLA associations seemingly driven largely by CMV exposure. HLA typing was unavailable for some donors at each locus, so association tests used only the typed subset. Most TCR sequences were observed very rarely across donors, whereas some public TCRs were present in many individuals. Some IMGT-functional V segments, including TRBV6-2 and TRBV6-3, could not be told apart with the 87-base-pair reads, so those segments were excluded. V-gene and J-gene trimming of TCR beta chains was associated with a missense DCLRE1C variant in a later genetic analysis, and the association was replicated in an independent cohort. An earlier analysis of approximately 590 of the donors showed that most TCR beta V segments appeared in productive rearrangements either about 87% or about 30% of the time, which broadly matched IMGT annotations. The only immune exposure information available for the cohort was CMV serostatus. In vitro tests confirmed that a few of the cytomegalovirus-associated TCR beta chains recognize cytomegalovirus antigens. Correlated functional status among segregating V segments might be attributable to linkage disequilibrium, but an unknown experimental factor could not be ruled out. Because counts were too low, about 18 rarely observed V segments, including chromosome 9 orphons, were excluded from the earlier analysis of some 540 of the donors.

The method was the immunoSEQ multiplex PCR assay. For the multiplex PCR, a mixture combining 60 forward primers for TCR Vbeta segments and 13 reverse primers for TCR Jbeta segments was used. The CDR3 region of rearranged TCR beta genes was amplified from genomic DNA by a multiplex PCR assay. The amplified TCR beta libraries were sequenced on the Illumina HiSeq System as 87-base-pair reads. Per the authors' processing: In a later analysis, some 80 million unique TCR beta chains were counted across the 650 to 700 repertoires, and around 11 million of these chains were shared by at least two donors. A nearest-neighbor algorithm error-corrected the raw reads and collapsed the reads into unique sequences, merging closely related sequences to remove PCR and sequencing errors. CDR3 sequences were aligned to IMGT reference sequences to assign V, D and J gene segments. For a sequence to be retained, a match of at least six nucleotides was required to both a V gene segment and a J gene segment. A rearrangement was called productive if the CDR3 had no stop codons and remained in frame with V and J, and every other rearrangement was called non-productive. CDR3 was defined by IMGT convention, running from the second conserved V-encoded cysteine to the conserved J-encoded phenylalanine. The earlier analysis of some 600 of the donors excluded sequences that lacked an unambiguous match to a single V gene segment. In an earlier analysis of approximately 590 of the donors, a V segment was called functional when productive rearrangements were above 56.7%, and segregating when the standard deviation between donors exceeded 5%. A statistical classification framework was built to diagnose cytomegalovirus status from the catalog of TCR beta chain sequences. In a later analysis, V and J genes were assigned by comparing TCR nucleotide sequences against IMGT/GENE-DB human TR gene sequences. Using the TCRdist pipeline, a later analysis assigned CDR3 sequences along with most-parsimonious VDJ recombination scenarios. In a later analysis, each TCR beta chain was defined by its CDR3 amino acid sequence together with its V-gene family, and reads without a unique V-gene family were excluded. To address suspected cross-contamination and a sequencing artifact, a later analysis removed 592 highly shared, low-generation-probability nucleotide sequences. For each public chain, a later analysis derived a clonal expansion index from normalized ranks of inferred template counts within each repertoire. In a later analysis, generation probabilities were computed using a VDJ recombination model fitted to out-of-frame rearrangements, and the results were checked against IGoR. Hypergeometric tests were used in a later analysis to score TCR-TCR, TCR-HLA and TCR-CMV co-occurrence, with a repertoire-size bias correction applied to the TCR pairs. A later analysis estimated false discovery rates by permuting HLA or CMV assignments 20 times. In a later analysis, co-occurring TCRs were grouped with DBSCAN, and TCRdist sequence similarity was added when clustering was performed within HLA-allele-positive subsets. Repertoires with fewer than 30,000 or more than 120,000 public chains, plus five repertoires with anomalous nucleotide sharing, were excluded from co-occurrence clustering. This immuneACCESS table, as held by TCRdb, lists in-frame sequences with V and J called but not all clones. Of the missing ones, under half trace to an unresolved V gene in checked studies; the others have no known cause. The V and J calls and clone size are taken from that table; D and trimming were inferred from the DNA. The sample table records about 120,000 clones; 74% of these occur just once. In total, the top ten clones hold more than 9% of the sample.

Based on the germline V gene, the CDR1 and CDR2 sequences are LGHNA and YSLEER. Trimming removed 0 bases from V and 4 bases from J; the gene matches leave 5 bases unexplained. The CDR3 numbers 15 residues from cysteine through phenylalanine. CDR3 DNA only is kept here, 45 bases in frame from base 1. The cohort was made up of roughly 670 healthy bone marrow donors. Cohort members were all nominally healthy when sampled, although unrecorded immune exposures were likely present. The donor was CMV seropositive and was included in the group of 250 to 350 seropositive cohort members. Every donor gave a peripheral blood sample, and the peripheral blood mononuclear cells from that sample were used for TCR beta sequencing. Genomic DNA was extracted from the blood cell samples with the Qiagen DNeasy Blood Extraction Kit. A remark on this clone: Its antigen specificity is not known. The record has no base qualities; no much larger clone is one base away. The identical CDR3 is also encoded by other nucleotide sequences in the sample.

Material: PBMCs. The TCR sequence derives from a woman between 45 and 65 years old in good health and CMV-seropositive. The rearranged segments are TRBV4-3 and TRBJ2-7; the junction holds 8 bases that match TRBD2. The bases are TGCGCCAGCAGCCAAGATTGGAGCGGGGGTTACGAGCAGTACTTC. This sequence encodes CASSQDWSGGYEQYF.